The TCR beta chain under discussion was sequenced for a study of T cell responses to AZD1222 COVID-19 vaccine. In the study overall: Second-dose recipients at about 4 or about 12 weeks were treated as one pooled group. Study-wide findings and caveats: Across the whole spike, CD4 TCRs peaked at regions 160-218 and 743-854. After two AZD1222 doses, spike-specific TCR breadth and depth rose versus day 0. It should be noted that donors were predominantly white British and more often female, and clonal diversity was possibly underestimated.

For this clone: What it binds is unknown.

Generated by immunoSEQ multiplex PCR, the TCRdb table keeps only in-frame clones and is missing some. Of roughly 150,000 clones detected, about 90% appear once; the ten largest clones hold 5%. In germline, CDR1 is MDHEN, CDR2 SYDVKM. V was shortened by 3 bases and J by 2 bases, with 8 bases between the two germline ends. The CDR3 totals 13 residues. The TCR sequence derives from an adult in good health. The chain links TRBV28 to TRBJ2-7, with no clear D. Sequences were derived from peripheral blood, sampled on day 0 of AZD1222 vaccination. The DNA of the CDR3 is TGTGCCAGCAGTTTGACGGTCCCCTACGAGCAGTACTTC. Translation gives CASSLTVPYEQYF.